These T cell receptor beta chains were read from a single sample in a study of blood T cell repertoires in COVID-19. Assay used: immunoSEQ multiplex PCR; TCRdb lists only in-frame clones, some missing. The sample lists some 26,000 clones, about 72% seen once, with 43% in the top ten. The source material was peripheral blood. Every receptor here comes from an elderly woman with acute or convalescent COVID-19. The CDR3 runs from the conserved cysteine through the conserved F or W.

v_call: TRBV10-3
j_call: TRBJ2-7
cdr3_aa: CAISGSGTGFANEQYF

v_call: TRBV29-1
j_call: TRBJ2-1
cdr3_aa: CSVDQRGSSYNEQFF

v_call: TRBV11-2
j_call: TRBJ2-2
cdr3_aa: CASSLSTGTGELFF

v_call: TRBV10-3
j_call: TRBJ2-1
cdr3_aa: CAVLDLNNEQFF

v_call: TRBV7-2
j_call: TRBJ1-6
cdr3_aa: CASSLDRGYNSPLHF

v_call: TRBV9
j_call: TRBJ2-7
cdr3_aa: CASSFSSDSYEQYF

v_call: TRBV7-4
j_call: TRBJ2-7
cdr3_aa: CASSPDRVEYF

v_call: TRBV11-2
j_call: TRBJ2-1
cdr3_aa: CASSLRGLTSYNEQFF

v_call: TRBV4-1
j_call: TRBJ1-2
cdr3_aa: CASSVSGQGSYTF

v_call: TRBV4-2
j_call: TRBJ1-1
cdr3_aa: CASSQGKAEEAFF

v_call: TRBV5-1
j_call: TRBJ2-2
cdr3_aa: CASSGDRGDTGELFF